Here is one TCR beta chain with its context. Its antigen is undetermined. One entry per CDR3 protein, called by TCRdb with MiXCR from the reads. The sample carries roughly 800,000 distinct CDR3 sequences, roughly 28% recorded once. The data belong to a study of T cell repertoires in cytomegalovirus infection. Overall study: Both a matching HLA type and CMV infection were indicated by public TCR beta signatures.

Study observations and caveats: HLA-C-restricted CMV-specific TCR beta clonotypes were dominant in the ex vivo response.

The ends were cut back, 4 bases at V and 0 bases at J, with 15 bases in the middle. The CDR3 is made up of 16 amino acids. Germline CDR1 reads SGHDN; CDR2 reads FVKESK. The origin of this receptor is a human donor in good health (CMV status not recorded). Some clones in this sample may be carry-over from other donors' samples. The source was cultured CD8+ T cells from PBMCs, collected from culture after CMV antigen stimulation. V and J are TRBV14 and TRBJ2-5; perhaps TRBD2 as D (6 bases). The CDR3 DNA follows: TGTGCCAGCAGCCCCCGGGACTGGAACTACCAAGAGACCCAGTACTTC. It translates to CASSPRDWNYQETQYF.